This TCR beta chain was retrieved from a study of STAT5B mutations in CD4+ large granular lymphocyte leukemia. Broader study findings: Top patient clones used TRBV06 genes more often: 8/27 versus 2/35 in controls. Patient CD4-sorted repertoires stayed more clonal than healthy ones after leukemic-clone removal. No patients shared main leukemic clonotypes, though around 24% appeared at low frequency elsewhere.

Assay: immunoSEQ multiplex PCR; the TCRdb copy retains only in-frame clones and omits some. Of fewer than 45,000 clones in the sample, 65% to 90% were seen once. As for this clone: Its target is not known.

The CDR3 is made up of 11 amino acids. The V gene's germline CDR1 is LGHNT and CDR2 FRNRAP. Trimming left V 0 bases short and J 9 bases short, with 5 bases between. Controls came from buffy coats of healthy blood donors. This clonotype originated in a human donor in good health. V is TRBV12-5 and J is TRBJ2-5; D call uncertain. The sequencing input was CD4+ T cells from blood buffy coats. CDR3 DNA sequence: TGTGCTAGTGGTTTGGTCAGGCCCCAGTACTTC. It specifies CASGLVRPQYF.